This paragraph covers one TCR beta chain sequence. There is no known antigen for this receptor. These data are taken from a study of cytomegalovirus exposure and HLA in healthy donors (dated by TCRdb to 2016 to 2017). Describing the broader study: In an earlier analysis of several hundred of the donors, about 260 Gb of sequence data and 100 million or so unique TCR beta sequences from 150 million to 200 million T cells were reported. About 320 gigabases of sequencing data and 70 million to 85 million unique TCR sequences were included in an early release covering 550 to 650 HLA-typed donors. Of the approximately 400 genotyped donors, approximately 80% were placed in the genetic ancestry cluster associated with self-reported Caucasian donors. The aim of the study was to test whether cataloging public T cell receptors could identify signatures of past pathogen exposure. The study used immunosequencing to profile the T cell repertoires of 600 to 850 subjects and linked those repertoires to cytomegalovirus serostatus. In addition to the first cohort of roughly 700 subjects, a separate validation cohort of 120 different subjects was used. To predict cytomegalovirus infection status, the study brought together high-throughput TCR immunosequencing, statistical association of individual TCRs with disease status, and machine learning. A later analysis re-analyzed previously published TCR beta repertoires from 650 to 800 donors and added high-resolution HLA genotyping to study TCR occurrence patterns. Rather than drawing on any new phenotypic data, the later analysis identified candidate immune exposures from TCR beta sequences and the way those sequences occurred across donors. In an earlier analysis of 587 of the donors, high-throughput TCR beta sequencing was used to judge whether each TCR beta V gene segment behaved as functional or pseudogenic. Donor age, sex, ethnicity and CMV serostatus were compiled alongside the repertoire data. A later genetic analysis took genome-wide SNP genotypes for about three fifths of the 666 donors and used that subset as a discovery cohort. Every repertoire in the discovery cohort had been generated on one and the same sequencing platform. HLA typing included class I and class II loci at four-digit resolution. Typing coverage varied by locus: about 620-640 donors for A, B, C, DRB1 and DQB1; more than 500 for DQA1; about 590 for DPA1; around 450 for DPB1. Because of strong linkage in the cohort, roughly five DR-DQ haplotypes were treated as single units for association and clustering. On average, around 200,000 unique TCR beta nucleotide sequences were sequenced per donor among 398 genotyped donors of the cohort, with 15% to 20% of those sequences being non-productive. Paper-wide results and their limitations: Linkage disequilibrium might explain the correlated functional status among segregating V segments, but an unknown experimental factor could not be excluded. A cluster of highly shared sequence variants was judged likely to be a technical artifact of the sequencing pipeline. A later genetic analysis reported fewer N-insertions in productive TCRs among donors in an Asian-associated ancestry cluster than the 666-donor mean. In the study, approximately 160 TCR beta chains were listed as associated with cytomegalovirus. At a false discovery rate of 0.05, a later analysis linked 15,000 to 20,000 TCR beta sequences to specific HLA alleles. Most TCR sequences were seen in very few donors, while some public TCRs were found in many individuals. For the cohort, immune exposure information was limited to CMV serostatus. In a later analysis, HLA-associated TCR beta chains showed more clonal expansion and lower generation probabilities than non-associated chains that were equally common. Because the 87-base-pair reads could not distinguish some IMGT-functional V segments, including TRBV6-2 and TRBV6-3, those segments were excluded. In both the original and validation cohorts, the classifier was reported to diagnose cytomegalovirus status with high specificity and sensitivity. Broadly in line with IMGT annotations, most TCR beta V segments showed up in productive rearrangements about 87% or about 30% of the time in an earlier analysis of several hundred of the donors. In a later analysis, the rate of TCR association differed among HLA loci, with DRB1 alleles having the most associated TCRs and HLA-C alleles having the fewest. The earlier analysis of nearly 600 of the donors excluded seventeen rarely observed V segments, including chromosome 9 orphons, because counts were too low. The authors suggested that the approach could potentially be generalized to other disease states and immunological phenotypes. Because some donors lacked HLA typing at each locus, the association tests relied only on the typed subset. In vitro tests confirmed that a few of the cytomegalovirus-associated TCR beta chains recognize cytomegalovirus antigens. In a later genetic analysis, a missense DCLRE1C variant was associated with V-gene and J-gene trimming of TCR beta chains, and the association was replicated in an independent cohort. In a later analysis, most CMV-associated TCR beta chains were found to appear HLA-restricted, with HLA associations seemingly driven largely by CMV exposure. Presence/absence analyses assumed roughly uniform sequencing depth across donors, an assumption that may not hold. Assigning TCR associations to individual alleles was difficult when HLA alleles, especially DR and DQ, strongly co-occurred. This cohort had only TCR beta chains sequenced, and the lack of alpha or paired-chain data limited which features could be detected. According to a later analysis, parvovirus B19, influenza, CMV and Epstein-Barr virus appeared linked to several top co-occurrence clusters. A further reported finding was that TCR beta sequences accurately predicted the HLA-A and HLA-B alleles for most subjects in the first cohort.

The library was generated by the immunoSEQ multiplex PCR assay. For the multiplex PCR, a mixture combining 60 forward primers for TCR Vbeta segments and 13 reverse primers for TCR Jbeta segments was used. The CDR3 region of rearranged TCR beta genes was amplified from genomic DNA by a multiplex PCR assay. The Illumina HiSeq System was used to sequence the amplified TCR beta libraries as 87-base-pair reads. Turning to the authors' computational methods: Across the roughly 700 repertoires, a later analysis counted around 80 million unique TCR beta chains, about 10 million of which were shared by at least two donors. A nearest-neighbor algorithm error-corrected the raw reads and collapsed the reads into unique sequences, merging closely related sequences to remove PCR and sequencing errors. CDR3 sequences were aligned to IMGT reference sequences to assign V, D and J gene segments. For a sequence to be retained, a match of at least six nucleotides was required to both a V gene segment and a J gene segment. Rearrangements were classified as productive when the CDR3 lacked stop codons and remained in frame with V and J, and all other rearrangements were classified as non-productive. Following IMGT convention, CDR3 was defined as the stretch from the second conserved V-encoded cysteine to the conserved J-encoded phenylalanine. Sequences without an unambiguous match to a single V gene segment were excluded from the earlier analysis of about 640 of the donors. In an earlier analysis of roughly 500 of the donors, V segments were called functional above 56.7% productive rearrangements and were called segregating when the between-donor standard deviation exceeded 5%. A statistical classification framework was built for diagnosing cytomegalovirus status from the catalog of TCR beta chain sequences. V and J gene assignment, in a later analysis, came from comparing TCR nucleotide sequences with IMGT/GENE-DB human TR gene sequences. A later analysis assigned CDR3 sequences and most-parsimonious VDJ recombination scenarios with the TCRdist pipeline. In a later analysis, every TCR beta chain was defined by the combination of its CDR3 amino acid sequence and its V-gene family, and reads without a unique V-gene family were dropped. As a way to deal with suspected cross-contamination and a sequencing artifact, a later analysis dropped 450 to 700 nucleotide sequences that were highly shared and had low generation probability. In a later analysis, a clonal expansion index was calculated for each public chain from normalized within-repertoire ranks of inferred template counts. In a later analysis, generation probabilities were computed using a VDJ recombination model fitted to out-of-frame rearrangements, and the results were checked against IGoR. A later analysis scored TCR-TCR, TCR-HLA and TCR-CMV co-occurrence with hypergeometric tests, applying a repertoire-size bias correction to TCR pairs. In a later analysis, false discovery rates were estimated by permuting HLA or CMV assignments 20 times. In a later analysis, co-occurring TCRs were grouped with DBSCAN, and TCRdist sequence similarity was added when clustering was performed within HLA-allele-positive subsets. Repertoires with fewer than 30,000 or more than 120,000 public chains were left out of co-occurrence clustering, as were about 5 repertoires with anomalous nucleotide sharing. The source is immuneACCESS, and TCRdb retained only in-frame sequences with V and J called. Part of the clones is not carried over; for the studies checked, unresolved V genes explain less than half of this, and the remainder is unexplained. D and trimming come from the DNA, and the V and J calls and clone size come from that table. This sample's table carries over 45,000 clones. The ten largest make up around 2.1% of the sample.

From cysteine to phenylalanine, the CDR3 is 13 amino acids long. Left in the record is the CDR3 DNA by itself, 39 bases read in frame from the first base. V is cut by 3 bases and J by 7 bases, and the space between the germline ends is 10 bases. In the germline V gene, CDR1 corresponds to MRHNA and CDR2 to SNTAGT. In total, 666 healthy bone marrow donors made up the cohort. All cohort members were sampled while nominally healthy, although unrecorded immune exposures were likely present. The donor tested CMV seronegative, placing the donor among the roughly 350 seronegative members of the cohort. A peripheral blood sample was collected from each donor, and TCR beta sequencing was performed on peripheral blood mononuclear cells. The Qiagen DNeasy Blood Extraction Kit was used to extract genomic DNA from the blood cell samples.

The receptor comes from a woman between 18 and 29 years old in good health and CMV-seronegative. The chain is assembled from TRBV6-4 and TRBJ1-5; the D segment cannot be called with confidence. What was sequenced was PBMCs. The CDR3 loop reads CASSEIRGQPQHF. The nucleotide sequence is TGTGCCAGCAGTGAAATTCGGGGACAGCCCCAGCATTTT.